A selection of T cell receptor beta chains follows, all from one sample in a study of response to subunit inactivated influenza vaccine. TCRdb re-called the RT-PCR reads with MiXCR, one entry per CDR3 protein. The profile shows 530,000 or so distinct CDR3 sequences, roughly 25% of them singletons. The sample in question was CD4+ T cells sorted from PBMCs, obtained roughly 5 days after vaccination. These receptors originate from a man aged 50 or older who received an inactivated influenza vaccine. Both conserved end residues are part of each CDR3. A D gene is named only where the DNA matches it firmly. Clone size, where shown, is once, few, many, or a class for clones that have expanded.

CDR3aa	CDR3nt	d_gene	abundance	v_gene	j_gene
CSARDGSGTSYNEQFF	TGCAGTGCGAGAGATGGTAGCGGGACCTCCTACAATGAGCAGTTCTTC	TRBD2	.	TRBV20-1	TRBJ2-1
CASSLRTSGGSSSYNEQFF	TGTGCCAGCAGCCTAAGGACTAGCGGGGGTTCCAGCTCCTACAATGAGCAGTTCTTC	TRBD2	few	TRBV7-8	TRBJ2-1
CSSLPAGLADTQYF	TGCAGCTCCCTCCCCGCGGGTCTCGCAGATACGCAGTATTTT	.	few	TRBV20-1	TRBJ2-3
CSARRGRGQETQYF	TGCAGTGCACGGCGGGGCAGGGGCCAAGAGACCCAGTACTTC	.	.	TRBV20-1	TRBJ2-5
CSARASSGRADEQFF	TGCAGTGCTAGAGCGTCTAGCGGGAGGGCCGATGAGCAGTTCTTC	TRBD2	.	TRBV20-1	TRBJ2-1
CASSLTGGGPDTQYF	TGCGCCAGCAGCCTCACAGGGGGCGGCCCAGATACGCAGTATTTT	TRBD1	.	TRBV4-3	TRBJ2-3
CASSLIRDRTYEQYF	TGTGCCAGCAGTTTAATACGGGACAGGACCTACGAGCAGTACTTC	TRBD1	.	TRBV11-2	TRBJ2-7
CASSVDAGTAEQFF	TGTGCCAGCAGCGTAGATGCGGGCACTGCCGAGCAGTTCTTC	.	.	TRBV9	TRBJ2-1
CASSLGDRAGTSGIYEQYF	TGTGCCAGCAGCTTGGGGGACAGGGCTGGGACTAGCGGGATCTACGAGCAGTACTTC	TRBD2	.	TRBV5-6	TRBJ2-7
CSGSSGVIGTQYF	TGCAGCGGGTCTAGCGGAGTCATTGGTACGCAGTATTTT	TRBD2	.	TRBV29-1	TRBJ2-3
CASSQDLLSSSPGQPPEQYF	TGTGCCAGCAGCCAAGATTTACTCAGCAGCTCCCCGGGACAGCCTCCCGAGCAGTACTTC	TRBD1	few	TRBV4-2	TRBJ2-7
CASSTRQDPDSPLHF	TGTGCCAGCAGCACCAGACAGGACCCGGATTCACCCCTCCACTTT	.	many	TRBV7-2	TRBJ1-6
CSARGTPGTSEGETQYF	TGCAGTGCTAGAGGGACCCCTGGGACTAGCGAAGGGGAGACCCAGTACTTC	TRBD2	.	TRBV20-1	TRBJ2-5
CASSLLASIEQYF	TGTGCCAGCAGCTTACTAGCCAGCATCGAGCAGTACTTC	.	few	TRBV7-9	TRBJ2-7
CASSYSRTTTGTWNTEAFF	TGTGCCAGCAGTTACTCAAGGACGACGACAGGGACGTGGAACACTGAAGCTTTCTTT	TRBD1	many	TRBV6-2/TRBV6-3	TRBJ1-1
CAISANEKLFF	TGTGCCATCAGTGCAAATGAAAAACTGTTTTTT	.	.	TRBV10-3	TRBJ1-4
CSTGQGVAYEQYF	TGCAGTACTGGACAGGGGGTCGCCTACGAGCAGTACTTC	TRBD1	few	TRBV20-1	TRBJ2-7
CSAAGWGYTF	TGCAGTGCTGCGGGGTGGGGCTACACCTTC	.	.	TRBV20-1	TRBJ1-2
CASRLSGYEQYF	TGTGCCAGCAGACTTAGCGGCTACGAGCAGTACTTC	.	.	TRBV28	TRBJ2-7
CASSDRKSSYEQYF	TGTGCCAGCAGCGACAGGAAGAGCTCCTACGAGCAGTACTTC	.	.	TRBV5-6	TRBJ2-7
CASSPGTAHGYTF	TGCGCCAGCAGCCCGGGGACAGCTCATGGCTACACCTTC	TRBD1	.	TRBV5-1	TRBJ1-2
CSARSQREMRDTQYF	TGCAGTGCTAGAAGCCAGCGGGAGATGAGAGATACGCAGTATTTT	TRBD2	.	TRBV20-1	TRBJ2-3